Listed below are T cell receptor beta chains from one sample, sequenced in a study of shared clonotypes between healthy human individuals. Clones were sequenced by immunoSEQ multiplex PCR, and TCRdb holds only the in-frame ones, with some missing. The repertoire consists of around 980,000 clones, with 75% to 85% occurring once and the leading ten covering 0.55% to 0.7%. Sequenced sample: memory CD4+ T cells from PBMCs. The receptors originated from a man aged 18 to 30 in good health. Some clones in this sample may be carry-over from other donors' samples. CDR3s include the opening cysteine and the closing phenylalanine or tryptophan. Fields, in order: V gene, J gene, clone size, D gene, CDR3 protein, CDR3 DNA. The D gene is left open where the match is weak. Not every row has a clone size; where given, it reads once, few, many or a size class.

>TRBV5-6|TRBJ2-3|-|-
CASSYGDWTSDTQYF
TGTGCCAGCAGCTATGGGGACTGGACGTCAGATACGCAGTATTTT
>TRBV5-4|TRBJ2-3|-|-
CASSFPGVKADTQYF
TGTGCCAGCAGCTTTCCGGGGGTCAAGGCAGATACGCAGTATTTT
>TRBV5-1|TRBJ2-7|-|-
CASSTGGRSIVYEQYF
TGCGCCAGCAGCACAGGTGGACGGTCCATAGTCTACGAGCAGTACTTC
>TRBV5-1|TRBJ2-7|-|-
CASSPRQAAGAEQYF
TGCGCCAGCAGCCCTAGACAGGCGGCGGGGGCCGAGCAGTACTTC
>TRBV6-1|TRBJ2-1|-|-
CASSRNNEQFF
TGTGCCAGCAGTCGAAACAATGAGCAGTTCTTC
>TRBV30|TRBJ1-2|-|-
CAWARSLTRGYTF
TGTGCCTGGGCGAGAAGTCTAACGAGGGGCTACACCTTC
>TRBV4-1|TRBJ1-4|-|-
CASSQEGRAGEEKLFF
TGCGCCAGCAGCCAAGAGGGTAGAGCAGGGGAAGAAAAACTGTTTTTT
>TRBV4-3|TRBJ1-2|once|TRBD1
CASSQGIRDRVRGYTF
TGCGCCAGCAGCCAAGGGATCCGGGACAGGGTACGTGGCTACACCTTC
>TRBV18|TRBJ1-1|many|-
CASSEGQNTEAFF
TGTGCCAGCTCGGAGGGACAGAACACTGAAGCTTTCTTT
>TRBV12-5|TRBJ2-5|-|TRBD1
CASGLGQGKETQYF
TGTGCTAGTGGTTTGGGACAGGGGAAAGAGACCCAGTACTTC
>TRBV11-2|TRBJ2-7|-|TRBD2
CASSARGGRDEQYF
TGTGCCAGCAGCGCCCGGGGGGGTCGGGACGAGCAGTACTTC
>TRBV19|TRBJ2-1|many|TRBD2
CASSPLAGGPQFF
TGTGCCAGTAGTCCCTTAGCGGGAGGGCCCCAGTTCTTC
>TRBV6-1|TRBJ2-7|-|TRBD1
CASSRDRASYEQYF
TGTGCCAGCAGTCGGGACAGGGCCTCCTACGAGCAGTACTTC
>TRBV5-6|TRBJ2-2|-|-
CASSLVTANTGELFF
TGTGCCAGCAGCTTAGTAACCGCTAACACCGGGGAGCTGTTTTTT
>TRBV2|TRBJ2-5|-|-
CASLLAKKLNF
TGTGCCAGCTTACTAGCAAAAAAGTTAAACTTC
>TRBV6-6|TRBJ2-5|-|TRBD1
CASSPTGVSETQYF
TGTGCCAGCAGTCCAACAGGGGTCAGCGAGACCCAGTACTTC
>TRBV30|TRBJ2-3|-|-
CAWGPGLDTQYF
TGTGCCTGGGGGCCAGGGCTTGATACGCAGTATTTT
>TRBV30|TRBJ2-7|-|-
CAWSSPGEQYF
TGTGCCTGGAGTAGCCCGGGCGAGCAGTACTTC
>TRBV5-1|TRBJ2-1|-|-
CASSLPVSSYNEQFF
TGCGCCAGCAGCTTGCCTGTGAGCTCCTACAATGAGCAGTTCTTC
>TRBV28|TRBJ2-5|few|TRBD1
CASSLGGQTQYF
TGTGCCAGCAGCCTAGGGGGCCAGACCCAGTACTTC
>TRBV19|TRBJ1-5|-|-
CASSIGGAAQPQHF
TGTGCCAGTAGTATCGGGGGTGCAGCACAGCCCCAGCATTTT
>TRBV29-1|TRBJ2-1|once|-
CSDKEAHNEQLF
TGCAGCGATAAGGAGGCACACAATGAGCAGCTCTTC
>TRBV7-2|TRBJ2-7|few|TRBD2
CASSPPSLLAHAGEQYF
TGTGCCAGCAGCCCCCCTTCTCTACTAGCGCACGCCGGAGAGCAGTACTTC
>TRBV7-3|TRBJ2-1|-|TRBD2
CASSLRPTSGGNNEQFF
TGTGCCAGCAGCTTAAGGCCGACTAGCGGGGGAAACAATGAGCAGTTCTTC
>TRBV19|TRBJ1-2|-|-
CASSATLLYGYTF
TGTGCCAGTAGCGCCACCCTACTATATGGCTACACCTTC
>TRBV5-1|TRBJ1-4|-|-
CASSLTGPTNEKLFF
TGCGCCAGCAGCTTAACAGGGCCAACTAATGAAAAACTGTTTTTT
>TRBV7-9|TRBJ2-2|once|-
CASSYRDPQNTGELFF
TGTGCCAGCAGCTACCGGGACCCGCAGAACACCGGGGAGCTGTTTTTT
>TRBV6-5|TRBJ2-5|once|TRBD1
CASGTVSGKTQYF
TGTGCCAGTGGGACAGTCTCAGGGAAGACCCAGTACTTC
>TRBV18|TRBJ2-7|-|-
CASSPGAGPPYEQYF
TGTGCCAGCTCACCGGGGGCAGGACCGCCCTACGAGCAGTACTTC
>TRBV7-3|TRBJ2-7|-|TRBD2
CASALAGAGEQYF
TGTGCCAGCGCCTTAGCGGGAGCGGGGGAGCAGTACTTC
>TRBV9|TRBJ2-1|-|-
CASSPTPSLQQFF
TGTGCCAGCAGCCCAACGCCCTCCCTCCAGCAGTTCTTC
>TRBV4-3|TRBJ1-5|-|TRBD1
CASSQEVSGGGQPQHF
TGCGCCAGCAGCCAAGAAGTATCAGGGGGCGGCCAGCCCCAGCATTTT
>TRBV20-1|TRBJ2-7|-|-
CSAGVSYEQYF
TGCAGTGCTGGGGTTTCCTACGAGCAGTACTTC
>TRBV18|TRBJ1-5|-|-
CASSPTNSNQPQHF
TGTGCCAGCTCACCAACGAATAGCAATCAGCCCCAGCATTTT
>TRBV29-1|TRBJ1-3|few|-
CSGRTGGNTIYF
TGCAGCGGGAGGACCGGGGGAAACACCATATATTTT
>TRBV29-1|TRBJ2-1|once|-
CSAPRGLRNEQFF
TGCAGCGCTCCTCGCGGCTTGCGCAATGAGCAGTTCTTC
>TRBV15|TRBJ2-3|-|-
CATSRGPGRQAADTQYF
TGTGCCACCAGCAGAGGACCGGGACGCCAGGCCGCAGATACGCAGTATTTT
>TRBV5-1|TRBJ2-2|-|TRBD1
CASSLQGTGELFF
TGCGCCAGCAGCCTACAGGGGACCGGGGAGCTGTTTTTT
>TRBV4-2|TRBJ2-7|-|-
CASSPSSYEQYF
TGTGCCAGCAGCCCGAGCTCCTACGAGCAGTACTTC
>TRBV9|TRBJ2-7|-|-
CASSVGPNLPSAPYEQYF
TGTGCCAGCAGCGTAGGCCCCAATCTTCCGAGTGCTCCCTACGAGCAGTACTTC
>TRBV7-2|TRBJ2-3|-|TRBD2
CASSLRSGRGASTDTQYF
TGTGCCAGCAGCTTAAGGAGCGGGAGGGGGGCTAGCACAGATACGCAGTATTTT
>TRBV14|TRBJ2-3|few|-
CASSQVPPYPHLISTDTQYF
TGTGCCAGCAGCCAAGTACCCCCATATCCCCACTTAATTAGCACAGATACGCAGTATTTT
>TRBV12-5|TRBJ2-5|-|-
CASAKGDGAGETQYF
TGTGCTAGTGCCAAGGGGGACGGAGCTGGGGAGACCCAGTACTTC
>TRBV7-8|TRBJ1-5|-|-
CASSRIDGAQHF
TGTGCCAGCAGCAGAATAGATGGAGCCCAGCATTTT
>TRBV18|TRBJ2-4|-|-
CASSPMANQNIQYF
TGTGCCAGCTCACCAATGGCCAATCAAAACATTCAGTACTTC
>TRBV2|TRBJ2-7|-|TRBD1
CASRGTGIYEQYF
TGTGCCAGCAGGGGGACAGGGATCTACGAGCAGTACTTC
>TRBV25-1|TRBJ1-2|-|-
CASRDTGSLYYGYTF
TGTGCCAGCAGGGACACGGGGAGTCTCTATTATGGCTACACCTTC
>TRBV20-1|TRBJ2-5|once|-
CSAWGETQYF
TGCAGTGCCTGGGGGGAGACCCAGTACTTC
>TRBV28|TRBJ2-7|-|TRBD1
CASSSISQMGQGVFYEQYF
TGTGCCAGCAGTTCAATAAGTCAAATGGGACAGGGGGTGTTTTACGAGCAGTACTTC